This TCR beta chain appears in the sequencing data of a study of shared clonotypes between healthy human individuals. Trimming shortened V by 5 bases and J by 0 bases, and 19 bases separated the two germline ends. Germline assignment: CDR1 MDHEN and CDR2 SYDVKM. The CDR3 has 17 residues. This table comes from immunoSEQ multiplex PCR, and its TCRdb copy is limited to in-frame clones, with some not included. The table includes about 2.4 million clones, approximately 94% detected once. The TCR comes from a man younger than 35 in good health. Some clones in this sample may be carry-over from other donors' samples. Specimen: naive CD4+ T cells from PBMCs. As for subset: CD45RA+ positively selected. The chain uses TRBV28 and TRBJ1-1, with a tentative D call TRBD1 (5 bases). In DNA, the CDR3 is TGTGCCAGCAGTCCACCTTACAGGAGGATGTTGAACACTGAAGCTTTCTTT. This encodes CASSPPYRRMLNTEAFF.